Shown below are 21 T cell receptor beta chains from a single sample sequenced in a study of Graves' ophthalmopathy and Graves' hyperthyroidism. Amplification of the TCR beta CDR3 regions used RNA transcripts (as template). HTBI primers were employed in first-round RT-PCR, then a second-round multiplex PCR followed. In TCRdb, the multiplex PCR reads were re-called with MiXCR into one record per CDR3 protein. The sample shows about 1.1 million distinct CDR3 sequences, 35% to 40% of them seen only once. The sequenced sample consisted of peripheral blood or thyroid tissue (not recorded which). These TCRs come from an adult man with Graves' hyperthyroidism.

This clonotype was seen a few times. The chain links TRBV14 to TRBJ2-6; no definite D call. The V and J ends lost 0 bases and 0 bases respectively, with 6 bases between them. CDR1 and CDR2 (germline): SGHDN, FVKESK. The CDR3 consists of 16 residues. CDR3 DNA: TGTGCCAGCAGCCAAGAAGGGCCCTCTGGGGCCAACGTCCTGACTTTC. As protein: CASSQEGPSGANVLTF.

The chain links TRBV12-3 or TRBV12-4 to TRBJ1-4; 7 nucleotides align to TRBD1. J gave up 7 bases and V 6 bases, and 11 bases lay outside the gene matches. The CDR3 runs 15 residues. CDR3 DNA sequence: TGTGCCAGCAGCCCCTCGGCGGCAGGGGGTGAAAAACTGTTTTTT. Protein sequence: CASSPSAAGGEKLFF.

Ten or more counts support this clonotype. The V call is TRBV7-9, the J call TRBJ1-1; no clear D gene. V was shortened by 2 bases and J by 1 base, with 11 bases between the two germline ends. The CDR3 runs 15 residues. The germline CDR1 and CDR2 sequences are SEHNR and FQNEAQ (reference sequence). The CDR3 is CASSLIASRNTEAFF. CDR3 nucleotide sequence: TGTGCCAGCAGCTTAATCGCCAGTAGGAACACTGAAGCTTTCTTT.

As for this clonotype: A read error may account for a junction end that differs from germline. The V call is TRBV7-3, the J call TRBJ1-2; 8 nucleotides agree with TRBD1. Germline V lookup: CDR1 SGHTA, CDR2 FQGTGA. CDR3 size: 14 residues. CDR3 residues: CASSQGVGTGGYTF. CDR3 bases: TGCGCCAGCAGCCAAGGTGTGGGGACAGGTGGCTACACCTTC. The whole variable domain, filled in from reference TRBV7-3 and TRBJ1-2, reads GAGVSQTPSNKVTEKGKYVELRCDPISGHTALYWYRQSLGQGPEFLIYFQGTGAADDSGLPNDRFFAVRPEGSVSTLKIQRTERGDSAVYLCASSQGVGTGGYTFGSGTRLTVV.

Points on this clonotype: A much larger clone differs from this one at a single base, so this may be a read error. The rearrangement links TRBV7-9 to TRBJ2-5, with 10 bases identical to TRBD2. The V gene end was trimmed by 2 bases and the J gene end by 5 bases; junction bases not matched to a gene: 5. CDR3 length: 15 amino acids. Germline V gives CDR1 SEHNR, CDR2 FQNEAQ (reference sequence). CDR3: CASSLTGTSEETQYF. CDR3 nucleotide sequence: TGTGCCAGCAGCTTAACCGGGACTAGCGAGGAGACCCAGTACTTC.

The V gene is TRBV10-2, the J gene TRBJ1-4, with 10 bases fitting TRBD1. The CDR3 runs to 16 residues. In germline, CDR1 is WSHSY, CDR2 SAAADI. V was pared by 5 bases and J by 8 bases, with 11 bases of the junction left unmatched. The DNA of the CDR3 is TGCGCCAGCAGTAGGACAGGGGGTCCGGAGGGCGAAAAACTGTTTTTT. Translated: CASSRTGGPEGEKLFF.

CDR3 protein: CSARDKGGSTGELFF. In DNA, the CDR3 is TGCAGTGCTAGAGATAAAGGCGGGAGTACCGGGGAGCTGTTTTTT. The chain uses TRBV20-1 and TRBJ2-2; 7 positions match TRBD2. Trimming took 0 bases from V and 5 from J; bases not matched to a gene: 6. This CDR3 spans 15 amino acids. Germline CDR1 is DFQATT and CDR2 is SNEGSKA (reference sequence).

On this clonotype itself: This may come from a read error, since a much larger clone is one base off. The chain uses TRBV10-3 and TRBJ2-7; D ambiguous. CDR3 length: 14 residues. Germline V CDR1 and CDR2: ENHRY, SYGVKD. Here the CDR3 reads CASSYSAVFYEQYF. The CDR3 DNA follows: TGTGCCAGCAGTTACTCGGCCGTCTTCTACGAGCAGTACTTC.

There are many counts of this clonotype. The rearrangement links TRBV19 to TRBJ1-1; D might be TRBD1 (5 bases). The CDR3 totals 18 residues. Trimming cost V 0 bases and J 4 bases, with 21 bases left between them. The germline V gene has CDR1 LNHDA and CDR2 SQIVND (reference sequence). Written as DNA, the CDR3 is TGTGCCAGTAGTATAGATAGAGGAAGGGGACTCCTGAGCACTGAAGCTTTCTTT. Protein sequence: CASSIDRGRGLLSTEAFF.

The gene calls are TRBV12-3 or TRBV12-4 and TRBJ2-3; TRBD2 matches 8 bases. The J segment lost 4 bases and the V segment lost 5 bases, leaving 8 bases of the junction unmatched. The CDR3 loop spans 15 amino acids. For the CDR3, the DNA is TGTGCCAGCAGTCCGGCGGGACTAGTGGCAGATACGCAGTATTTT. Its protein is CASSPAGLVADTQYF.

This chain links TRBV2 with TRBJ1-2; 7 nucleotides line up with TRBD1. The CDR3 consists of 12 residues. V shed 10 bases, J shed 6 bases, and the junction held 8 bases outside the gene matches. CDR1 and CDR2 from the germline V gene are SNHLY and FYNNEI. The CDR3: CATTGDSDGYTF. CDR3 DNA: TGTGCCACTACAGGGGACAGTGATGGCTACACCTTC.

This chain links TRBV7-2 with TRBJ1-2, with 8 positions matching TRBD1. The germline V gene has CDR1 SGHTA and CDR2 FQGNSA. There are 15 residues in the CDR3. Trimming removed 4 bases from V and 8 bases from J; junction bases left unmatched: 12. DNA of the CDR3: TGTGCCAGCAGCTCCGACCGGACAGGGTCGCGGGGCTACACCTTC. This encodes CASSSDRTGSRGYTF.

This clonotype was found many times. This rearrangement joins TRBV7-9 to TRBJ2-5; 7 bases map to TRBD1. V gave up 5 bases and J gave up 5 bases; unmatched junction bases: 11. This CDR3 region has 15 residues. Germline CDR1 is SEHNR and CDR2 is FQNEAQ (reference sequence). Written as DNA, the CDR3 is TGTGCCAGCAGCCCCTATCAGGGGGTGAGGGAGACCCAGTACTTC. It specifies CASSPYQGVRETQYF. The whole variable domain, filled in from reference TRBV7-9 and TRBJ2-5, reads DTGVSQNPRHKITKRGQNVTFRCDPISEHNRLYWYRQTLGQGPEFLTYFQNEAQLEKSRLLSDRFSAERPKGSFSTLEIQRTEQGDSAMYLCASSPYQGVRETQYFGPGTRLLVL.

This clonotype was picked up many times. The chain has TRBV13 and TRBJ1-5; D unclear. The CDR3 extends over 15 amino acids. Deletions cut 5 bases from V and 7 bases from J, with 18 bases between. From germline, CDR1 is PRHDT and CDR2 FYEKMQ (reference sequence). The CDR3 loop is CASSQRLAGGQPQHF. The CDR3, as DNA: TGTGCCAGCAGCCAAAGACTCGCGGGAGGGCAGCCCCAGCATTTT.

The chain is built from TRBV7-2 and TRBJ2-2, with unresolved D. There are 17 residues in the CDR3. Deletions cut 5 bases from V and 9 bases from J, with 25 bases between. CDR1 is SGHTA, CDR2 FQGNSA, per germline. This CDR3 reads CASSARMRWMILRELFF. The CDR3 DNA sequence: TGTGCCAGCAGCGCTAGGATGCGGTGGATGATTCTACGGGAGCTGTTTTTT.

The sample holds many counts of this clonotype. CDR3 sequence: CSARDHRTGVFIETQYF. DNA of the CDR3: TGCAGTGCTAGAGATCATAGGACAGGCGTCTTTATAGAGACCCAGTACTTC. This chain connects TRBV20-1 to TRBJ2-5; 7 bases agree with TRBD1. Germline V gene data show CDR1 as DFQATT and CDR2 as SNEGSKA (reference sequence). The V and J ends lost 0 bases and 4 bases, in that order; junction bases with no gene match: 14. The CDR3 covers 17 residues.

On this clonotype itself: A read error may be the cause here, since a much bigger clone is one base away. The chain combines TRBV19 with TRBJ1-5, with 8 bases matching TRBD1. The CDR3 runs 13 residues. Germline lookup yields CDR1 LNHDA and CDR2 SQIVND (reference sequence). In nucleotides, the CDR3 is TGTGTCAGCACAGGGGGTATCAATCAGCCCCAGCATTTT. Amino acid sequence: CVSTGGINQPQHF.

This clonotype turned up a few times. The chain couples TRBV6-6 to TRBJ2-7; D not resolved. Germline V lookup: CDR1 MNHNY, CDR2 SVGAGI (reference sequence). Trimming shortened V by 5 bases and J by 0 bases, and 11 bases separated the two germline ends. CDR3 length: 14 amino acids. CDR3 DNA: TGTGCCAGCAGTGGCCGTGTGAGCTCCTACGAGCAGTACTTC. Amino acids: CASSGRVSSYEQYF.

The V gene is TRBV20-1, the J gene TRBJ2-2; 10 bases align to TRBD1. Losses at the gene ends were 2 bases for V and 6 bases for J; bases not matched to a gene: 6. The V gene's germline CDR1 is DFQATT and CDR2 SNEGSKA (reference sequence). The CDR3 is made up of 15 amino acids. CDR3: CSARSPDRGAGELFF. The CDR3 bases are TGCAGTGCTAGATCCCCGGACAGGGGGGCCGGGGAGCTGTTTTTT.

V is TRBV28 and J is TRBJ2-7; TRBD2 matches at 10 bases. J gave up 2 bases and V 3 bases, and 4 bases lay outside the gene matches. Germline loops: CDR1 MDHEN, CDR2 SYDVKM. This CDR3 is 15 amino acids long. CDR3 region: CASSFTSGIPYEQYF. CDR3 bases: TGTGCCAGCAGTTTTACTAGCGGGATTCCCTACGAGCAGTACTTC.

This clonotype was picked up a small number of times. Here the CDR3 reads CASSVFRDTGELFF. Written as DNA, the CDR3 is TGTGCCAGCAGCGTATTCCGGGACACCGGGGAGCTGTTTTTT. This rearrangement joins TRBV9 to TRBJ2-2, with D hard to call. Per germline, CDR1 SGDLS and CDR2 YYNGEE. V was cut by 1 base and J by 3 bases, with 7 bases left in between. The CDR3 is made up of 14 amino acids.